The clone carrying this TCR beta chain came up a few times. This sample stems from a study of T cell repertoires in cytomegalovirus infection. CDR3 size: 20 residues. CDR1 MDHEN and CDR2 SYDVKM come from the germline V gene. Trimming removed 4 bases from V and 0 bases from J, with 27 bases in between. TCRdb analysed the reads with MiXCR anew, one entry per CDR3 protein. The table records 600,000 to 800,000 distinct CDR3 sequences, 20% to 25% of them present only once. This sequence was found in a human donor in good health (CMV status not recorded). Some clones in this sample may be carry-over from other donors' samples. The material sequenced was CD8+ T cells from PBMCs. The chain uses TRBV28 and TRBJ1-1; no clear D. The CDR3 reads CASSCPRDSPDVEMNTEAFF. CDR3 bases: TGTGCCAGCAGTTGTCCCCGGGATAGTCCGGACGTTGAAATGAACACTGAAGCTTTCTTT.